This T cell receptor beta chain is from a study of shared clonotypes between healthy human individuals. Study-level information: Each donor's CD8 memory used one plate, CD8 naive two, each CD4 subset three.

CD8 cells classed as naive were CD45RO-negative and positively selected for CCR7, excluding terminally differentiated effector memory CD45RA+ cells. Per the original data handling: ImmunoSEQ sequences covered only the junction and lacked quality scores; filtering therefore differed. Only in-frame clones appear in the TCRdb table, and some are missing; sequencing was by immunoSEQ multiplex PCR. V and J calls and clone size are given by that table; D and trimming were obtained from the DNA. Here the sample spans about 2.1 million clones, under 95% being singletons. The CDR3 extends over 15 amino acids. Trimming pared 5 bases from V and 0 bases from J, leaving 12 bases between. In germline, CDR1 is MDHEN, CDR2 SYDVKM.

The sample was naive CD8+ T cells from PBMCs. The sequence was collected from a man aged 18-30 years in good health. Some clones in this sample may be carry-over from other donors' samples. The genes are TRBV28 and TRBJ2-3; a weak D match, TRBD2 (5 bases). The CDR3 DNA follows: TGTGCCAGCAGTCCCGGGGTTTTGAGCACAGATACGCAGTATTTT. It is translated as CASSPGVLSTDTQYF. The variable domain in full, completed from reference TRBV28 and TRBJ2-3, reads DVKVTQSSRYLVKRTGEKVFLECVQDMDHENMFWYRQDPGLGLRLIYFSYDVKMKEKGDIPEGYSVSREKKERFSLILESASTNQTSMYLCASSPGVLSTDTQYFGPGTRLTVL.